The 29 T cell receptor beta chains given below trace back to one sample, sequenced in a study of T cell repertoires in ileal Crohn's disease. Clones were read by immunoSEQ multiplex PCR, and TCRdb kept only the in-frame ones, dropping some. The repertoire holds approximately 30,000 clones, with around three quarters as singletons. The sample taken for sequencing was ileal tissue. The receptors come from an adult with Crohn's disease.

The chain recombines TRBV19 with TRBJ2-1, with 8 bases matching TRBD1. The CDR3 totals 15 residues. Germline trimming cut 6 bases from V and 0 bases from J; bases unmatched to any gene: 4. Per germline, CDR1 LNHDA and CDR2 SQIVND (reference sequence). CDR3 loop: CASSRDRSSYNEQFF. The CDR3 DNA sequence: TGTGCCAGTAGCCGGGACAGGAGCTCCTACAATGAGCAGTTCTTC.

This sequence joins TRBV18 and TRBJ1-1; D perhaps matches TRBD1 (5 bases). Per the germline V gene, CDR1 is KGHSH and CDR2 is LQKENI. This CDR3 comprises 14 residues. V lost 4 bases and J 0 bases, leaving 9 bases between the germline ends. CDR3 sequence: CASSRQRMNTEAFF. Written as DNA, the CDR3 is TGTGCCAGCTCACGACAGAGAATGAACACTGAAGCTTTCTTT.

This chain uses TRBV4-1 with TRBJ2-2, with D possibly being TRBD1 (6 bases). Germline CDR1 MGHRA, CDR2 YSYEKL. The CDR3 extends over 17 amino acids. V was trimmed by 4 bases and J by 1 base, leaving 16 bases between them. The CDR3 DNA sequence: TGCGCCAGCAGCCTTCCTATTGTGACAGGGAACACCGGGGAGCTGTTTTTT. Amino acid sequence: CASSLPIVTGNTGELFF.

This chain joins TRBV6-5 and TRBJ1-1; 8 positions agree with TRBD1. V was clipped by 5 bases and J by 1 base; unmatched bases: 6. The CDR3 is made up of 15 amino acids. Germline V gene data show CDR1 as MNHEY and CDR2 as SVGAGI. This CDR3 is CASSQSGTGNTEAFF. CDR3 sequence (DNA): TGTGCCAGCAGTCAGTCCGGGACAGGGAACACTGAAGCTTTCTTT.

Only a few counts were recorded for this clone. This rearrangement joins TRBV4-1 to TRBJ2-1; 14 bases are shared with TRBD2. Looked up from germline, CDR1 is MGHRA and CDR2 is YSYEKL. The CDR3 is made up of 17 amino acids. With 4 bases clipped from V and 6 bases from J, the junction kept 8 bases outside the gene matches. The CDR3 DNA is TGCGCCAGCAGCCGCCTGACGACTAGCGGGGGGGGCAATGAGCAGTTCTTC. This codes for CASSRLTTSGGGNEQFF.

This clone showed up just a few times. The rearrangement links TRBV5-1 to TRBJ2-3; D perhaps matches TRBD2 (6 bases). Trimming shortened V by 4 bases and J by 8 bases, and 11 bases separated the two germline ends. CDR1 SGHRS and CDR2 YFSETQ come from the germline V gene. The CDR3 length is 12 residues. The CDR3 region is CASSRTSSTQYF. In DNA form, the CDR3 reads TGCGCCAGCAGCAGAACTAGCAGTACGCAGTATTTT.

The V gene is TRBV15, the J gene TRBJ1-1; tentative D call: TRBD1 (5 bases). V was trimmed by 1 base and J by 5 bases, leaving 17 bases between them. The CDR3 contains 16 residues. Germline CDR1 is LNHNV and CDR2 is YYDKDF (reference sequence). The CDR3 DNA reads TGTGCCACCAGCAGAGTATTTGGGGGGATAGGGACTGAAGCTTTCTTT. As protein: CATSRVFGGIGTEAFF. The full variable domain, completed using reference TRBV15 and TRBJ1-1, is DAMVIQNPRYQVTQFGKPVTLSCSQTLNHNVMYWYQQKSSQAPKLLFHYYDKDFNNEADTPDNFQSRRPNTSFCFLDIRSPGLGDTAMYLCATSRVFGGIGTEAFFGQGTRLTVV.

In the case of this clone: One junction end does not reproduce the germline sequence, and a read error may be involved. The gene calls are TRBV6-1 and TRBJ2-5; D possibly corresponds to TRBD1 (5 bases). The J call may be in error: the DNA end matches TRBJ2-7 better. Looked up from germline, CDR1 is MNHNS and CDR2 is SASEGT. CDR3 length: 14 amino acids. CDR3 region: CAISDPRDSYEQYF. The CDR3 DNA follows: TGTGCCATCAGTGACCCCAGGGATTCCTACGAGCAGTACTTC.

This rearrangement joins TRBV5-1 to TRBJ2-3; 8 bases are shared with TRBD2. The CDR3 is 15 residues long. The germline gives CDR1 SGHRS, CDR2 YFSETQ. V shed 0 bases, J shed 6 bases, and the junction held 6 bases outside the gene matches. The CDR3 DNA is TGCGCCAGCAGCTTGGGGACTAGCCGTCTCGATACGCAGTATTTT. Its protein is CASSLGTSRLDTQYF.

A few counts support this clone. The CDR3 region is CASSFLVRGYSYEQYF. DNA of the CDR3: TGTGCCAGCAGTTTTCTGGTCAGGGGGTATTCCTACGAGCAGTACTTC. The chain combines TRBV27 with TRBJ2-7, with 7 bases fitting TRBD1. Germline CDR1 is MNHEY and CDR2 is SMNVEV (reference sequence). This CDR3 is 16 amino acids long. The V segment lost 3 bases and the J segment 1 base; nucleotides outside the gene matches: 9.

The table lists this clone with a few counts. Here the CDR3 DNA reads TGTGCCAGCAGGTGGGACAGGGTCGACGGCTACACCTTC. Amino acid sequence: CASRWDRVDGYTF. The gene calls are TRBV5-8 and TRBJ1-2; TRBD1 agrees at 9 bases. V was clipped by 5 bases and J by 8 bases; unmatched bases: 7. CDR3 size: 13 residues. Germline CDR1 SGHTS, CDR2 YDEGEE.

The genes are TRBV4-2 and TRBJ2-7; 10 bases are shared with TRBD2. The length of the CDR3 is 15 residues. V lost 5 bases, J lost 3 bases, and 7 bases stayed unmatched. Germline loops: CDR1 LGHNA, CDR2 YNFKEQ. CDR3 bases: TGTGCCAGCAGCTTGGAAATAGCGGGGGGCTACGAGCAGTACTTC. Translation: CASSLEIAGGYEQYF.

This sequence joins TRBV5-1 and TRBJ1-1; 7 bases match TRBD1. This CDR3 comprises 16 residues. The ends lost 0 bases at V and 5 bases at J; junction bases unmatched: 10. The germline V gene has CDR1 SGHRS and CDR2 YFSETQ. CDR3: CASSLGAGQGVTEAFF. CDR3 coding DNA: TGCGCCAGCAGCTTGGGCGCGGGGCAGGGGGTAACTGAAGCTTTCTTT.

This clone has only a few counts. The genes are TRBV4-1 and TRBJ2-2, with TRBD2 identical over 9 bases. CDR1 MGHRA and CDR2 YSYEKL come from the germline V gene. The ends lost 0 bases at V and 5 bases at J; junction bases unmatched: 7. The CDR3 consists of 17 residues. CDR3 loop: CASSQDLAGGPTGELFF. CDR3 DNA sequence: TGCGCCAGCAGCCAAGACCTTGCGGGAGGGCCAACCGGGGAGCTGTTTTTT.

The CDR3 DNA reads as TGTGCCAGCAGTGAGGGTTCAGGGGTGTATGGCTACACCTTC. Translation: CASSEGSGVYGYTF. The V gene is TRBV2, the J gene TRBJ1-2; D may be TRBD1 (6 bases). Trimming removed 3 bases from V and 5 bases from J, with 13 bases in between. CDR3 length: 14 amino acids. From germline, CDR1 is SNHLY and CDR2 FYNNEI.

This clone has a single count. This chain links TRBV28 with TRBJ1-1; perhaps TRBD1 as D (5 bases). This CDR3 spans 15 amino acids. The ends were cut back, 6 bases at V and 0 bases at J, with 14 bases in the middle. Germline CDR1 reads MDHEN; CDR2 reads SYDVKM. The CDR3 DNA follows: TGTGCCAGCAGCATCCCGGGACTCCTGAACACTGAAGCTTTCTTT. Translating gives CASSIPGLLNTEAFF. Together with reference TRBV28 and TRBJ1-1, the CDR3 gives the full variable domain: DVKVTQSSRYLVKRTGEKVFLECVQDMDHENMFWYRQDPGLGLRLIYFSYDVKMKEKGDIPEGYSVSREKKERFSLILESASTNQTSMYLCASSIPGLLNTEAFFGQGTRLTVV.

This rearrangement joins TRBV18 to TRBJ2-1; TRBD2 aligns across 8 bases. J gave up 4 bases and V 4 bases, and 3 bases lay outside the gene matches. This CDR3 comprises 14 residues. From germline, CDR1 is KGHSH and CDR2 LQKENI. The DNA for the CDR3 is TGTGCCAGCTCACTAGCGGGAAGTTACAATGAGCAGTTCTTC. Its protein is CASSLAGSYNEQFF.

This sequence joins TRBV7-2 and TRBJ2-3; D is undetermined. The CDR3 sequence is 12 residues long. CDR1 SGHTA and CDR2 FQGNSA come from the germline V gene. The ends were cut back, 6 bases at V and 5 bases at J, with 9 bases in the middle. For the CDR3, the DNA is TGTGCCAGCAGTTCTAGGTTAGATACGCAGTATTTT. Residues: CASSSRLDTQYF. Looking up the rest from reference TRBV7-2 and TRBJ2-3 gives the full variable domain: GAGVSQSPSNKVTEKGKDVELRCDPISGHTALYWYRQSLGQGLEFLIYFQGNSAPDKSGLPSDRFSAERTGGSVSTLTIQRTQQEDSAVYLCASSSRLDTQYFGPGTRLTVL.

The table lists this clone with a count of one. The gene calls are TRBV5-1 and TRBJ2-7; 8 nucleotides match TRBD1. This CDR3 spans 17 amino acids. Per germline, CDR1 SGHRS and CDR2 YFSETQ. Trimming removed 1 base from V and 4 bases from J; junction bases left unmatched: 13. The CDR3 region has the DNA TGCGCCAGCAGCTTGACCCCGACAGGGGAGATGAGTTACGAGCAGTACTTC. The encoded protein is CASSLTPTGEMSYEQYF.

V and J are TRBV7-2 and TRBJ1-2, with TRBD1 matching 7 bases. This CDR3 has 13 residues. Germline values: CDR1 SGHTA, CDR2 FQGNSA. The junction had 3 bases not matched to a gene; V was cut back by 4 bases and J by 4 bases. The CDR3 here is CASSYRGVYGYTF. CDR3 coding DNA: TGTGCCAGCAGCTACAGGGGCGTCTATGGCTACACCTTC.

This chain joins TRBV18 and TRBJ2-2; the D gene is possibly TRBD2 (6 bases). The CDR3 length is 18 residues. V gave up 3 bases and J gave up 5 bases, with 22 bases separating them. Germline loops: CDR1 KGHSH, CDR2 LQKENI. The CDR3 sequence is CASSPGLAYKRRTGELFF. DNA for the CDR3: TGTGCCAGCTCACCCGGCCTAGCGTATAAGAGGAGGACCGGGGAGCTGTTTTTT.

DNA of the CDR3: TGTGCCAGCAGTTTCGGGGACAGGGTTGGCTACACCTTC. Its protein is CASSFGDRVGYTF. The chain uses TRBV6-1 and TRBJ1-2; 9 bases map to TRBD1. The CDR3 extends over 13 amino acids. With 5 bases clipped from V and 7 bases from J, the junction kept 5 bases outside the gene matches. Germline CDR1 reads MNHNS; CDR2 reads SASEGT.

V gene TRBV27 combines with J gene TRBJ2-5, with a weak D call TRBD2 (5 bases). The J call may not be correct, given that the DNA end is closer to TRBJ2-7. The CDR3 loop spans 16 amino acids. CDR1 and CDR2 from the germline V gene are MNHEY and SMNVEV (reference sequence). CDR3 DNA: TGTGCCAGCAGTTTCCCCGGGAAAGGCGGCTACTACGAGCAGTACTTC. It codes for CASSFPGKGGYYEQYF.

This clone appeared a single time. This chain uses TRBV5-5 with TRBJ1-2; TRBD1 is a possible D gene (5 bases). V lost 0 bases and J lost 5, with 11 bases in between. The germline V gene encodes CDR1 SGHKS and CDR2 YYEKEE (reference sequence). This CDR3 is 14 amino acids long. This CDR3 is CASSLVAGRYGYTF. The CDR3 DNA reads TGTGCCAGCAGCTTGGTGGCAGGGCGATATGGCTACACCTTC. Drawing the rest from reference TRBV5-5 and TRBJ1-2, the complete variable domain is DAGVTQSPTHLIKTRGQQVTLRCSPISGHKSVSWYQQVLGQGPQFIFQYYEKEERGRGNFPDRFSARQFPNYSSELNVNALLLGDSALYLCASSLVAGRYGYTFGSGTRLTVV.

The rearrangement joins TRBV5-4 to TRBJ1-2, with D possibly being TRBD1 (5 bases). Per the germline V gene, CDR1 is SGHNT and CDR2 is YYREEE (reference sequence). There are 13 residues in the CDR3. V gave up 0 bases and J gave up 4 bases, with 7 bases separating them. The DNA of the CDR3 is TGTGCCAGCAGCTTGGGACAGACCTATGGCTACACCTTC. Its translation: CASSLGQTYGYTF.

V gene TRBV19 combines with J gene TRBJ1-5, with 10 bases lining up with TRBD1. CDR1 is LNHDA and CDR2 is SQIVND in the germline V gene (reference sequence). This CDR3 contains 15 residues. Trimming removed 1 base from V and 7 bases from J; junction bases left unmatched: 4. CDR3: CASSIGQGARQPQHF. In DNA form, the CDR3 reads TGTGCCAGTAGTATAGGACAGGGGGCGCGGCAGCCCCAGCATTTT.

The chain employs TRBV2 and TRBJ2-7; 10 nucleotides line up with TRBD1. V was clipped by 7 bases and J by 3 bases; unmatched bases: 6. The CDR3 contains 14 residues. CDR1 is SNHLY and CDR2 is FYNNEI in the germline V gene. The CDR3 DNA sequence: TGTGCCAGCAATTGGGACAGGGGCGTCTACGAGCAGTACTTC. It yields the protein CASNWDRGVYEQYF. The whole variable domain, remainder taken from reference TRBV2 and TRBJ2-7, is EPEVTQTPSHQVTQMGQEVILRCVPISNHLYFYWYRQILGQKVEFLVSFYNNEISEKSEIFDDQFSVERPDGSNFTLKIRSTKLEDSAMYFCASNWDRGVYEQYFGPGTRLTVT.

The CDR3 coding sequence is TGTGCCAGCAGAGACAGGGGGGACACCGGGGAGCTGTTTTTT. Residues: CASRDRGDTGELFF. V and J are TRBV10-3 and TRBJ2-2, with 9 bases lining up with TRBD1. CDR3 length: 14 residues. Germline V gene sequence: CDR1 ENHRY, CDR2 SYGVKD. The ends lost 10 bases at V and 3 bases at J; junction bases unmatched: 6.

Concerning this clone itself: The same CDR3 is also encoded by other DNA sequences in this sample. This chain uses TRBV4-2 with TRBJ2-5; 8 bases fit TRBD1. The CDR3 sequence is 16 residues long. Germline-derived CDR1 and CDR2 are LGHNA and YNFKEQ. The V and J ends lost 1 base and 4 bases, in that order; junction bases with no gene match: 8. The CDR3 nucleotides are TGTGCCAGCAGCCAAGGGGTTGACAGGGGATCAGAGACCCAGTACTTC. Its protein product is CASSQGVDRGSETQYF.